What follows describes a single TCR beta chain. What it binds is not known. This sample is part of a study of T cell responses to AZD1222 COVID-19 vaccine. Study as a whole: Pooling of second doses given at about 4 or about 12 weeks was done. Study results and caveats: At baseline, just 6 or 7 AZD1222 recipients tested seropositive.

Data came from immunoSEQ multiplex PCR; TCRdb stores just in-frame clones and leaves some out. The repertoire holds 180,000 or so clones, with just over 90% as singletons. This CDR3 contains 15 residues. V dropped 7 bases and J dropped 2 bases, with 18 bases sitting between them. Germline CDR1 reads GTSNPN; CDR2 reads SVGIG (reference sequence). Sequences were derived from peripheral blood, sampled on day 0 of AZD1222 vaccination. The chain joins TRBV30 to TRBJ1-3; D is uncertain. This TCR was sampled from an adult in good health. The CDR3 loop is CASGDLRAPGNTIYF. CDR3 sequence (DNA): TGTGCCTCAGGCGATTTGAGGGCCCCTGGAAACACCATATATTTT.